The 30 T cell receptor beta chains presented below share a single source sample, sequenced in a study of regulatory T cells. The primer mix had 52 TRBV and 13 TRBJ primers. Clones were read by immunoSEQ multiplex PCR, and TCRdb kept only the in-frame ones, dropping some. The repertoire includes about 35,000 clones, roughly 90% of them detected once, and about 2.5% sits in the top ten. Study results and caveats: In CD3G-deficient patients, conventional CD4+ T cells were enriched for hydrophobic CDR3 residues at positions 6 and 7.

These receptors have no identified antigens. Sequenced material: conventional CD4+ T cells sorted from blood. Every receptor here comes from a person aged 18-29 years with CD3G deficiency.

The chain employs TRBV5-1 and TRBJ2-2; 9 nucleotides match TRBD1. V lost 3 bases, J lost 6 bases, and 6 bases stayed unmatched. Germline values: CDR1 SGHRS, CDR2 YFSETQ. The CDR3 extends over 15 amino acids. This CDR3 is CASSYGTGIAGELFF. CDR3 coding DNA: TGCGCCAGCAGCTACGGGACAGGGATCGCCGGGGAGCTGTTTTTT.

The chain employs TRBV19 and TRBJ1-5; D ambiguous. Germline V gene lookup returns CDR1 LNHDA and CDR2 SQIVND (reference sequence). V was trimmed by 5 bases and J by 6 bases, leaving 11 bases between them. This CDR3 has 13 residues. The CDR3 DNA reads as TGTGCCAGTAGTCCAGGACCCTCTCAGCCCCAGCATTTT. Protein: CASSPGPSQPQHF.

The V gene is TRBV19, the J gene TRBJ1-2; D is possibly TRBD1 (5 bases). The CDR3 has 13 residues. V was shortened by 5 bases and J by 6 bases, with 13 bases between the two germline ends. Germline V lookup: CDR1 LNHDA, CDR2 SQIVND (reference sequence). The CDR3 sequence is CASSGTPKHGYTF. The CDR3 coding sequence is TGTGCCAGTAGTGGGACCCCAAAGCATGGCTACACCTTC. Full variable domain (missing parts from reference TRBV19 and TRBJ1-2): DGGITQSPKYLFRKEGQNVTLSCEQNLNHDAMYWYRQDPGQGLRLIYYSQIVNDFQKGDIAEGYSVSREKKESFPLTVTSAQKNPTAFYLCASSGTPKHGYTFGSGTRLTVV.

The chain employs TRBV7-8 and TRBJ2-7; possible D gene TRBD1, 6 bases. The CDR3 runs to 14 residues. The V end was cut by 5 bases, the J end by 8 bases, with 19 bases between. Germline lookup yields CDR1 SGHVS and CDR2 FQNEAQ. The CDR3 nucleotides read TGTGCCAGCAGCCAGGCCCGGGACACAGTCCAGCAGTACTTC. Translation gives CASSQARDTVQQYF. The full variable domain, rest sourced from reference TRBV7-8 and TRBJ2-7, is GAGVSQSPRYKVAKRGQDVALRCDPISGHVSLFWYQQALGQGPEFLTYFQNEAQLDKSGLPSDRFFAERPEGSVSTLKIQRTQQEDSAVYLCASSQARDTVQQYFGPGTRLTVT.

J is TRBJ2-1 and V is TRBV10-3; the D gene is possibly TRBD2 (5 bases). The CDR3 covers 13 residues. Between the trimmed V and J ends, which lost 6 bases and 8 bases, there was a span of 14 bases. Germline CDR1 is ENHRY and CDR2 is SYGVKD. The CDR3 coding sequence is TGTGCCATCAGAGAGGATTCGAGGGATGAGCAGTTCTTC. Protein: CAIREDSRDEQFF.

The CDR3 DNA reads TGTGCCAGCAGTGAAATGGGGGGATATACGCAGTATTTT. Translating it yields CASSEMGGYTQYF. J is TRBJ2-3 and V is TRBV6-1; maybe TRBD2 (6 bases). The length of the CDR3 is 13 residues. Per germline, CDR1 MNHNS and CDR2 SASEGT. With 2 bases removed from V and 7 bases from J, the gap between germline ends came to 10 bases.

V and J are TRBV27 and TRBJ2-3, with 7 bases aligning to TRBD2. This CDR3 has 14 residues. CDR1 and CDR2 (germline): MNHEY, SMNVEV (reference sequence). V was pared by 3 bases and J by 4 bases, with 4 bases of the junction left unmatched. This CDR3 is CASSFGGRSDTQYF. CDR3 sequence (DNA): TGTGCCAGCAGTTTCGGCGGGAGATCAGATACGCAGTATTTT.

The J gene is TRBJ1-1, the V gene TRBV19; maybe TRBD1 (6 bases). The CDR3 length is 16 residues. The V end lost 3 bases, the J end lost 2 bases, and 16 bases lay between the germline ends. Germline V gene sequence: CDR1 LNHDA, CDR2 SQIVND (reference sequence). CDR3 sequence: CASSMTGRGGNTEAFF. The CDR3 DNA follows: TGTGCCAGTAGTATGACGGGCAGGGGCGGAAACACTGAAGCTTTCTTT.

The rearrangement joins TRBV7-9 to TRBJ2-1, with 8 bases that match TRBD2. The ends lost 6 bases at V and 11 bases at J; junction bases unmatched: 12. This CDR3 comprises 14 residues. In germline, CDR1 is SEHNR, CDR2 FQNEAQ (reference sequence). The CDR3 DNA reads TGTGCCAGCAGTTTGGGGAGCGGGAGAAAGCAGCAGTTCTTC. This gives the protein CASSLGSGRKQQFF.

This clone was observed once. The chain joins TRBV5-1 to TRBJ2-2; a weak D match, TRBD1 (6 bases). The CDR3 has 15 amino acids. V gave up 0 bases and J gave up 4 bases, with 10 bases separating them. CDR1 and CDR2 (germline): SGHRS, YFSETQ. Written as DNA, the CDR3 is TGCGCCAGCAGCTTGGATGGGGGCTCCACCGGGGAGCTGTTTTTT. Translated, it gives CASSLDGGSTGELFF.

This clone was detected a few times. The CDR3, as DNA: TGTGCCAGCAGTGTAGAGACAGGGGATGGCTACACCTTC. Translation: CASSVETGDGYTF. The genes are TRBV6-1 and TRBJ1-2, with 8 bases identical to TRBD1. The germline V gene has CDR1 MNHNS and CDR2 SASEGT. After removal of 4 bases from V and 6 bases from J, the junction contained 4 bases not matched to a gene. The CDR3 totals 13 residues.

The chain uses TRBV7-9 and TRBJ2-1, with TRBD2 identical over 8 bases. Trimming took 5 bases from V and 12 from J; bases not matched to a gene: 12. CDR1 is SEHNR, CDR2 FQNEAQ, per germline (reference sequence). This CDR3 region has 14 residues. The CDR3 DNA follows: TGTGCCAGCAGCGGGGCAGACGGGAGGGCCCCGCAGTTCTTC. The encoded protein is CASSGADGRAPQFF.

The chain carries TRBV28 and TRBJ1-4; possibly TRBD1 for D (5 bases). V lost 5 bases, J lost 7 bases, and 20 bases lay in between. Germline assignment: CDR1 MDHEN and CDR2 SYDVKM. The CDR3 is 16 residues long. The DNA for the CDR3 is TGTGCCAGCAGTCAAGATCCCGGGACGTTTAGTGAAAAACTGTTTTTT. Translated, it gives CASSQDPGTFSEKLFF.

The chain couples TRBV19 to TRBJ1-2, with a possible D match to TRBD1 (5 bases). The ends were cut back, 5 bases at V and 7 bases at J, with 17 bases in the middle. This CDR3 contains 14 residues. Germline loops: CDR1 LNHDA, CDR2 SQIVND (reference sequence). CDR3 nucleotides: TGTGCCAGTAGTCCCCGTGGGACCGCGAGTGGCTACACCTTC. The encoded protein is CASSPRGTASGYTF. Drawing the rest from reference TRBV19 and TRBJ1-2, the complete variable domain is DGGITQSPKYLFRKEGQNVTLSCEQNLNHDAMYWYRQDPGQGLRLIYYSQIVNDFQKGDIAEGYSVSREKKESFPLTVTSAQKNPTAFYLCASSPRGTASGYTFGSGTRLTVV.

This clone was recorded once. The chain recombines TRBV11-2 with TRBJ2-7; TRBD2 agrees at 8 bases. V shed 3 bases and J 1 base; nucleotides not matched to a gene: 5. The V gene's germline CDR1 is SGHAT and CDR2 FQNNGV. The CDR3 runs 15 residues. The CDR3 protein is CASSFAGGGSYEQYF. The DNA for the CDR3 is TGTGCCAGCAGCTTCGCCGGGGGGGGATCCTACGAGCAGTACTTC.

This chain uses TRBV7-2 with TRBJ2-3; TRBD2 aligns across 11 bases. Losses at the gene ends were 5 bases for V and 7 bases for J; bases not matched to a gene: 8. In germline, CDR1 is SGHTA, CDR2 FQGNSA. This CDR3 is 15 amino acids long. CDR3 protein: CASSVSGGGSYTQYF. In DNA, the CDR3 is TGTGCCAGCAGCGTTAGCGGGGGGGGATCATATACGCAGTATTTT.

The V call is TRBV5-1, the J call TRBJ2-1, with D perhaps TRBD2 (6 bases). From germline, CDR1 is SGHRS and CDR2 YFSETQ. The CDR3 extends over 14 amino acids. V was trimmed by 7 bases and J by 9 bases, leaving 20 bases between them. The CDR3, as DNA: TGCGCCAGCCGTGCGGGGAGCTGGGGAGGTGAGCAGTTCTTC. Amino acid sequence: CASRAGSWGGEQFF.

This clone was observed a few times. The rearrangement links TRBV19 to TRBJ2-1; the match to TRBD2 covers 8 bases. The CDR3 is made up of 16 amino acids. V lost 3 bases, J lost 8 bases, and 12 bases stayed unmatched. Germline CDR1 and CDR2: LNHDA and SQIVND (reference sequence). CDR3: CASSISSSGGGDEQFF. The CDR3 DNA is TGTGCCAGTAGTATTTCGTCGAGCGGGGGCGGGGATGAGCAGTTCTTC. The entire variable domain, with the rest obtained from reference TRBV19 and TRBJ2-1, is as follows: DGGITQSPKYLFRKEGQNVTLSCEQNLNHDAMYWYRQDPGQGLRLIYYSQIVNDFQKGDIAEGYSVSREKKESFPLTVTSAQKNPTAFYLCASSISSSGGGDEQFFGPGTRLTVL.

V is TRBV6-1 and J is TRBJ1-4; D is undetermined. The CDR3 sequence is 13 residues long. The germline gives CDR1 MNHNS, CDR2 SASEGT. The V and J ends lost 0 bases and 11 bases respectively, with 10 bases between them. The CDR3: CASSEAPGRKLFF. The CDR3, as DNA: TGTGCCAGCAGTGAAGCGCCGGGGAGGAAACTGTTTTTT.

The chain is built from TRBV5-1 and TRBJ1-2; the D gene is possibly TRBD1 (5 bases). The CDR3 contains 15 residues. The V and J ends lost 4 bases and 2 bases respectively, with 15 bases between them. Per germline, CDR1 SGHRS and CDR2 YFSETQ. DNA of the CDR3: TGCGCCAGCAGCCCGAAATCGACAGTGAACTATGGCTACACCTTC. This encodes CASSPKSTVNYGYTF. Based on the CDR3 plus reference TRBV5-1 and TRBJ1-2, the full variable domain is KAGVTQTPRYLIKTRGQQVTLSCSPISGHRSVSWYQQTPGQGLQFLFEYFSETQRNKGNFPGRFSGRQFSNSRSEMNVSTLELGDSALYLCASSPKSTVNYGYTFGSGTRLTVV.

A single count supports this clone. V usage is TRBV5-1 and J usage is TRBJ2-2, with D perhaps TRBD1 or TRBD2 (5 bases each). Germline values: CDR1 SGHRS, CDR2 YFSETQ. This CDR3 has 14 amino acids. The germline V and J ends were trimmed by 1 base and 4 bases, with 8 bases remaining between them. The CDR3 DNA follows: TGCGCCAGCAGCTTGCCGGGGACCACCGGGGAGCTGTTTTTT. It specifies CASSLPGTTGELFF.

The chain has TRBV18 and TRBJ2-7, with D possibly being TRBD2 (5 bases). Germline CDR1 and CDR2: KGHSH and LQKENI. This CDR3 comprises 13 residues. Trimming stripped 6 bases from V and 4 bases from J, with 13 bases between. The CDR3 loop reads CASSPRGDYEQYF. The CDR3 bases are TGTGCCAGCTCCCCTCGGGGTGATTACGAGCAGTACTTC.

V usage is TRBV5-1 and J usage is TRBJ1-1, with D unresolved. The ends were cut back, 3 bases at V and 1 base at J, with 10 bases in the middle. There are 14 residues in the CDR3. The germline V gene has CDR1 SGHRS and CDR2 YFSETQ. CDR3 region: CASSSNGENTEAFF. In DNA form, the CDR3 reads TGCGCCAGCAGCTCTAACGGGGAGAACACTGAAGCTTTCTTT.

This chain joins TRBV28 and TRBJ2-3, with 7 bases that match TRBD1. With V trimmed by 4 bases and J by 5 bases, 9 bases remained unmatched. The CDR3 consists of 15 residues. The germline CDR1 and CDR2 sequences are MDHEN and SYDVKM. CDR3 nucleotides: TGTGCCAGCAGTTCCGGGACAGACTTTCAAGATACGCAGTATTTT. It encodes CASSSGTDFQDTQYF.

The chain uses TRBV30 and TRBJ2-7; D perhaps matches TRBD1 (5 bases). CDR1 is GTSNPN and CDR2 is SVGIG in the germline V gene (reference sequence). The V gene lost 2 bases and the J gene lost 6 bases, with 8 bases spanning the gap. The CDR3 is made up of 11 amino acids. The CDR3 spells CAWSSGFEQYF. The CDR3, as DNA: TGTGCCTGGAGTTCAGGGTTCGAGCAGTACTTC.

The chain links TRBV18 to TRBJ2-6; TRBD1 agrees at 7 bases. With 1 base clipped from V and 2 bases from J, the junction kept 8 bases outside the gene matches. Germline V lookup: CDR1 KGHSH, CDR2 LQKENI. The CDR3 loop spans 18 amino acids. CDR3 bases: TGTGCCAGCTCACCACAGCGACAGGGTAGAACTGGGGCCAACGTCCTGACTTTC. Amino acid sequence: CASSPQRQGRTGANVLTF.

The CDR3 nucleotides are TGTGCCAGCAGGTCGACAGGGGGCCGGGAGCTGTTTTTT. The encoded protein is CASRSTGGRELFF. J is TRBJ2-2 and V is TRBV6-1; 10 positions agree with TRBD1. V shed 6 bases, J shed 9 bases, and the junction held 4 bases outside the gene matches. The CDR3 loop spans 13 amino acids. CDR1 MNHNS and CDR2 SASEGT come from the germline V gene.

The J gene is TRBJ2-3, the V gene TRBV28; possible D gene TRBD1, 5 bases. Trimming pared 6 bases from V and 6 bases from J, leaving 13 bases between. This CDR3 has 13 amino acids. Germline CDR1 is MDHEN and CDR2 is SYDVKM. This chain's CDR3 is CASRPLTGDTQYF. In DNA form, the CDR3 reads TGTGCCAGCAGACCATTAACAGGTGATACGCAGTATTTT.

The chain links TRBV28 to TRBJ1-2, with 12 bases aligning to TRBD1. With 4 bases clipped from V and 8 bases from J, the junction kept 2 bases outside the gene matches. The germline gives CDR1 MDHEN, CDR2 SYDVKM. The length of the CDR3 is 13 residues. In DNA, the CDR3 is TGTGCCAGCAGTTGGGACAGGGGGCAAGGCTACACCTTC. This codes for CASSWDRGQGYTF.

This sequence joins TRBV28 and TRBJ1-4; 9 bases align to TRBD1. The junction had 8 bases not matched to a gene; V was cut back by 4 bases and J by 5 bases. This CDR3 has 16 amino acids. The germline V gene has CDR1 MDHEN and CDR2 SYDVKM. The CDR3 is CASSSFRGTGNEKLFF. The CDR3 DNA reads as TGTGCCAGCAGTTCGTTTCGAGGGACAGGGAATGAAAAACTGTTTTTT.